This T cell receptor (beta chain) was recorded in a study of PD-L1 blockade in urothelial cancer. Study details: Blood was subjected to analysis at 3 weeks (second dose) and 6 weeks following treatment start.

Measured with immunoSEQ multiplex PCR; TCRdb has only the in-frame clones, and not every one. The sample lists 95,000 to 100,000 clones, roughly 91% seen once, with roughly 2% in the top ten. The time point: pretreatment peripheral blood. Urothelial carcinoma, locally advanced or metastatic, affected the patients. Each patient gave between 1 and 8 samples, pretreatment and on-treatment. Germline V CDR1 and CDR2: SGHRS, YFSETQ. The CDR3 is 15 residues long. V was cut by 5 bases and J by 1 base, with 15 bases left in between. This chain links TRBV5-1 with TRBJ1-1; D gene ambiguous. The TCR sequence derives from a man between 60 and 75 years old with urothelial cancer. The material was PBMCs, obtained around atezolizumab (anti-PD-L1) treatment. The DNA for the CDR3 is TGCGCCAGCAGTACTAACGGACGGGAGAACACTGAAGCTTTCTTT. The encoded protein is CASSTNGRENTEAFF.